The 32 T cell receptor beta chains below all came from one sample that was sequenced in a study of post-analysis software for immune sequencing data. Overall study findings and caveats: Controls showed lower frequencies than patients for several TRBV segments, and TRBV5-6, TRBV5-1 and TRBV20-1 were among these.

Unique molecular identifiers tagged the TCR beta cDNA libraries. TCRdb re-derived calls from the PCR reads in MiXCR, one entry per CDR3 protein. The sample has hundreds of thousands of distinct CDR3 sequences, nearly 45% seen once. Which antigens these TCRs recognize remains unknown. Sequencing was performed on blood. The receptors here all came from a girl between 5 and 17 years old with multiple sclerosis.

The chain has TRBV7-2 and TRBJ2-3, with D tentatively TRBD2 (6 bases). V was pared by 8 bases and J by 5 bases, with 20 bases between. Germline loops: CDR1 SGHTA, CDR2 FQGNSA. This CDR3 contains 15 residues. The DNA of the CDR3 is TGTGCCAGCTGCCCGGAGCTAGCGCGGGGAGATACGCAGTATTTT. Translation: CASCPELARGDTQYF.

V is TRBV11-2 and J is TRBJ2-1; weak D call: TRBD2 (6 bases). Trimming cost V 5 bases and J 2 bases, with 31 bases left between them. CDR1 is SGHAT and CDR2 is FQNNGV in the germline V gene. This CDR3 is built from 21 residues. In DNA form, the CDR3 reads TGTGCCAGCAGCGCATATCCCTACCCCTTTCTAGCGAAACGCCCCTACAATGAGCAGTTCTTC. Its translation: CASSAYPYPFLAKRPYNEQFF.

This chain joins TRBV3-1 and TRBJ2-6; TRBD2 aligns across 7 bases. Losses at the gene ends were 4 bases for V and 2 bases for J; bases not matched to a gene: 8. CDR3 size: 17 residues. CDR1 is LGHDT, CDR2 YNNKEL, per germline (reference sequence). CDR3 sequence (DNA): TGTGCCAGCAGCCGAGAGCGGGGATTTGCTGGGGCCAACGTCCTGACTTTC. Its protein is CASSRERGFAGANVLTF.

This clonotype showed up just a few times. V and J are TRBV29-1 and TRBJ1-2, with a weak D call TRBD1 (6 bases). Germline V lookup: CDR1 SQVTM, CDR2 ANQGSEA. The CDR3 contains 15 residues. The germline V and J ends were trimmed by 4 bases and 1 base, with 16 bases remaining between them. CDR3 sequence reads: CSVVGGRVYNYGYTF. The CDR3 nucleotides are TGCAGCGTTGTGGGGGGCAGGGTGTATAACTATGGCTACACCTTC.

J is TRBJ1-2 and V is TRBV7-2, with TRBD1 matching over 9 bases. Germline CDR1 reads SGHTA; CDR2 reads FQGNSA. J lost 5 bases, V lost 0 bases, and 7 bases had no gene match. This CDR3 is 16 amino acids long. The CDR3 coding sequence is TGTGCCAGCAGCTTAGCGCTAAGGGACAGGGATTATGGCTACACCTTC. This gives the protein CASSLALRDRDYGYTF.

The V and J genes are TRBV7-9 and TRBJ1-6; a possible D gene is TRBD1 (5 bases). This CDR3 is built from 16 residues. The germline CDR1 and CDR2 sequences are SEHNR and FQNEAQ (reference sequence). The V gene lost 0 bases and the J gene lost 10 bases, with 16 bases spanning the gap. CDR3 nucleotide sequence: TGTGCCAGCAGCTTAGCGATGACGGGGGGATGGTCACCCCTCCACTTT. This encodes CASSLAMTGGWSPLHF.

The chain joins TRBV12-3 or TRBV12-4 to TRBJ2-1; TRBD2 matches 14 bases. V gave up 7 bases and J gave up 10 bases; unmatched junction bases: 21. The CDR3 length is 19 residues. CDR3 DNA sequence: TGTGCCAGCAATGATCGTGGCAGGAGAGGACTAGCGGGAGGAGGCGAGCAGTTCTTC. Protein: CASNDRGRRGLAGGGEQFF.

Regarding this clonotype: One end of the junction varies from germline; a read error may be responsible. The chain joins TRBV7-9 to TRBJ2-7; 9 bases are shared with TRBD2. The CDR3 is 16 amino acids. The germline V gene has CDR1 SEHNR and CDR2 FQNEAQ (reference sequence). CDR3 bases: TGTGCCAGCAGCTCCGCCTCCTTAGCGGGAGACTACGAGCAGTACTTT. Its protein product is CASSSASLAGDYEQYF.

The V and J genes are TRBV20-1 and TRBJ2-1; D could derive from TRBD1 or TRBD2 (5 bases each). Matching the DNA end better, TRBJ2-7 makes the J call doubtful. The V gene's germline CDR1 is DFQATT and CDR2 SNEGSKA (reference sequence). This CDR3 is built from 15 residues. As DNA, the CDR3 is TGCAGTGCTAGCAGAGAGCCCGGGGCCTGCTACGAGCAGTACTTC. Encoded protein: CSASREPGACYEQYF.

The rearrangement uses TRBV4-2 and TRBJ2-3; 10 bases match TRBD2. The CDR3 has 16 residues. V lost 5 bases, J lost 2 bases, and 7 bases stayed unmatched. Germline V gives CDR1 LGHNA, CDR2 YNFKEQ. Written as DNA, the CDR3 is TGTGCCAGCAGCACAGGACTAGCGGATCACACAGATACGCAGTATTTT. Translated, it gives CASSTGLADHTDTQYF.

This clonotype was seen only a few times. This chain joins TRBV6-1 and TRBJ1-2; tentative D call: TRBD1 (5 bases). Per germline, CDR1 MNHNS and CDR2 SASEGT. CDR3 length: 13 residues. The V gene lost 11 bases and the J gene lost 4 bases, with 17 bases spanning the gap. The CDR3 nucleotides read TGTGCCGCCTCGGCCGGGGGACCCTATGGCTACACCTTC. Its protein is CAASAGGPYGYTF.

This clonotype was detected many times. The chain employs TRBV5-4 and TRBJ2-4; D may correspond to TRBD1 or TRBD2 (5 bases each). Trimming took off 3 bases at V and 0 bases at J, with 16 bases between the two ends. The CDR3 totals 17 residues. CDR1 and CDR2 (germline): SGHNT, YYREEE (reference sequence). This CDR3 is CASSWGSDGLAKNIQYF. The CDR3 coding sequence is TGTGCCAGCAGCTGGGGGAGCGATGGACTAGCCAAAAACATTCAGTACTTC.

Details on this clonotype: At one end the junction does not follow the germline gene, possibly because of a read error. The chain is built from TRBV9 and TRBJ2-5; TRBD2 might be the D (6 bases). CDR3 size: 14 residues. Germline V gene lookup returns CDR1 SGDLS and CDR2 YYNGEE. The CDR3 sequence is CARSVGLAVETQYF. DNA of the CDR3: TGTGCCCGCAGCGTAGGATTAGCGGTGGAGACCCAGTACTTC.

The J gene is TRBJ2-7, the V gene TRBV20-1, with TRBD2 identical over 12 bases. TRBJ2-5 matches the DNA end more closely, so the J call is doubtful. Germline CDR1 DFQATT, CDR2 SNEGSKA (reference sequence). CDR3 length equals 14 residues. CDR3 nucleotides: TGCAGTGCTGTAGGACTAGCGGGGACTAGGACCCAGTACTTC. As protein: CSAVGLAGTRTQYF.

The chain combines TRBV9 with TRBJ2-5; D is possibly TRBD2 (5 bases). This CDR3 is built from 14 residues. V was cut by 4 bases and J by 13 bases, with 23 bases left in between. CDR1 is SGDLS and CDR2 is YYNGEE in the germline V gene. Here the CDR3 reads CASSSLVTSGILYF. As DNA, the CDR3 is TGTGCCAGCAGCTCCCTCGTTACTAGTGGGATTTTGTACTTC.

V gene TRBV7-9 combines with J gene TRBJ1-2; 10 nucleotides agree with TRBD1. Germline CDR1 SEHNR, CDR2 FQNEAQ (reference sequence). This CDR3 has 15 amino acids. V was clipped by 3 bases and J by 4 bases; unmatched bases: 5. DNA for the CDR3: TGTGCCAGCAGCTTGGTCCGGACAGGGGGCTATGGCTACACCTTC. Translation: CASSLVRTGGYGYTF.

This clonotype was picked up a small number of times. V gene TRBV7-3 combines with J gene TRBJ2-5; no definite D call. The J call may be faulty, since TRBJ2-7 better matches the DNA end. CDR3 size: 14 residues. CDR1 SGHTA and CDR2 FQGTGA come from the germline V gene. This CDR3 is CASSLLSGNNEQYF. The CDR3 DNA follows: TGTGCCAGCAGCTTACTGTCTGGGAATAACGAGCAGTACTTC.

This clonotype was detected many times. The V call is TRBV5-1, the J call TRBJ2-1; TRBD2 aligns across 9 bases. V gave up 0 bases and J gave up 7 bases; unmatched junction bases: 11. Germline values: CDR1 SGHRS, CDR2 YFSETQ. This CDR3 has 17 residues. CDR3 nucleotides: TGCGCCAGCAGCTTGGTGGCTAGCGGGATGGGGGTTAATGAGCAGTTCTTC. It translates to CASSLVASGMGVNEQFF.

This clonotype was detected only a few times. The rearrangement links TRBV20-1 to TRBJ2-3; D is possibly TRBD2 (6 bases). The CDR3 contains 15 residues. V was clipped by 0 bases and J by 3 bases, with 13 bases between them. Germline V gene data show CDR1 as DFQATT and CDR2 as SNEGSKA (reference sequence). The CDR3 region has the DNA TGCAGTGCTAGAGATCCCAGCGGGCAGACAGATACGCAGTATTTT. Its protein is CSARDPSGQTDTQYF.

The chain joins TRBV12-3 or TRBV12-4 to TRBJ1-1; a possible D gene is TRBD1 (5 bases). This CDR3 contains 14 residues. V was shortened by 3 bases and J by 4 bases, with 12 bases between the two germline ends. The CDR3 nucleotides read TGTGCCAGCAGTTTCGGTCATAGGGGCACTGAAGCTTTCTTT. It specifies CASSFGHRGTEAFF.

This clonotype turned up a few times. The V gene is TRBV5-1, the J gene TRBJ1-4, with unresolved D. Per the germline V gene, CDR1 is SGHRS and CDR2 is YFSETQ. This CDR3 region has 14 residues. V dropped 3 bases and J dropped 0 bases, with 6 bases sitting between them. CDR3 sequence reads: CASSSQATNEKLFF. The CDR3 bases are TGCGCCAGCAGCTCACAAGCAACTAATGAAAAACTGTTTTTT. Supplemented by reference TRBV5-1 and TRBJ1-4, the full variable domain reads KAGVTQTPRYLIKTRGQQVTLSCSPISGHRSVSWYQQTPGQGLQFLFEYFSETQRNKGNFPGRFSGRQFSNSRSEMNVSTLELGDSALYLCASSSQATNEKLFFGSGTQLSVL.

V is TRBV20-1 and J is TRBJ1-1; D is undetermined. The CDR3 covers 14 residues. Trimming left V 1 base short and J 5 bases short, with 14 bases between. CDR1 is DFQATT, CDR2 SNEGSKA, per germline (reference sequence). The CDR3 loop is CSARVEGRMTEAFF. In nucleotides, the CDR3 is TGCAGTGCTAGAGTAGAAGGGAGGATGACTGAAGCTTTCTTT.

This clonotype was counted only a few times. The gene calls are TRBV12-3 or TRBV12-4 and TRBJ2-3, with 10 positions matching TRBD1. CDR3 size: 16 residues. V shed 5 bases and J 6 bases; nucleotides not matched to a gene: 11. The DNA for the CDR3 is TGTGCCAGCAGTAAGCCGGGACAGGGGTCGAGGGATACGCAGTATTTT. Translated: CASSKPGQGSRDTQYF.

J is TRBJ2-7 and V is TRBV29-1; 8 bases line up with TRBD1. V gave up 3 bases and J gave up 3 bases; unmatched junction bases: 7. CDR1 and CDR2 (germline): SQVTM, ANQGSEA. This CDR3 has 14 residues. CDR3 nucleotides: TGCAGCGTTGATGGACAGGGTGACCTCTACGAGCAGTACTTC. Encoded protein: CSVDGQGDLYEQYF.

Note on this clonotype: The junction does not match germline at one end; this may be a read error. V gene TRBV6-5 combines with J gene TRBJ2-4; possibly TRBD1 for D (6 bases). The CDR3 length is 14 residues. Germline CDR1 is MNHEY and CDR2 is SVGAGI. The CDR3 loop reads CVSSSSSQGIIQYF. DNA for the CDR3: TGTGTCAGCAGTTCCTCCTCCCAGGGGATCATTCAGTACTTC.

The V call is TRBV7-2, the J call TRBJ2-7; no definite D call. This CDR3 comprises 14 residues. V was cut by 1 base and J by 6 bases, with 13 bases left in between. Germline CDR1 and CDR2: SGHTA and FQGNSA. CDR3 loop: CASSLDPEVREQYF. In DNA, the CDR3 is TGTGCCAGCAGCTTAGATCCGGAAGTTCGCGAGCAGTACTTC.

There are a few counts of this clonotype. This sequence joins TRBV29-1 and TRBJ2-7, with a possible D match to TRBD2 (6 bases). Germline CDR1 reads SQVTM; CDR2 reads ANQGSEA. V lost 0 bases, J lost 4 bases, and 16 bases lay in between. The CDR3 has 15 residues. CDR3 sequence: CSVEDGTPLGYEQYF. The CDR3, as DNA: TGCAGCGTTGAAGATGGGACTCCCCTCGGGTACGAGCAGTACTTC.

The V gene is TRBV7-2, the J gene TRBJ1-4; 7 bases align to TRBD1. V gave up 5 bases and J gave up 2 bases; unmatched junction bases: 11. This CDR3 has 17 amino acids. CDR1 is SGHTA and CDR2 is FQGNSA in the germline V gene. The CDR3 sequence: CASSPFGQAGTNEKLFF. The CDR3, as DNA: TGTGCCAGCAGCCCATTCGGACAGGCCGGCACTAATGAAAAACTGTTTTTT.

A remark on this clonotype: Compared with germline, one end of the junction differs, possibly owing to a read error. The chain employs TRBV6-6 and TRBJ2-3; D is ambiguous. Per the germline V gene, CDR1 is MNHNY and CDR2 is SVGAGI (reference sequence). This CDR3 region has 15 residues. DNA of the CDR3: TGTGCCAGCAGTTCTTCTCTAAAGAACACAGATATGCAGTATTTT. This encodes CASSSSLKNTDMQYF.

The rearrangement joins TRBV3-1 to TRBJ2-3; TRBD2 agrees at 8 bases. Germline V gene lookup returns CDR1 LGHDT and CDR2 YNNKEL (reference sequence). The ends lost 0 bases at V and 9 bases at J; junction bases unmatched: 8. This CDR3 is 15 amino acids long. CDR3 protein: CASSQETGGPETQYF. The CDR3 nucleotides read TGTGCCAGCAGCCAAGAAACGGGAGGGCCGGAAACGCAGTATTTT.

This chain connects TRBV20-1 to TRBJ2-1, with D possibly matching TRBD2 (8 bases). Germline CDR1 DFQATT, CDR2 SNEGSKA (reference sequence). V was cut by 6 bases and J by 6 bases, with 18 bases left in between. The CDR3 has 14 amino acids. CDR3 nucleotide sequence: TGCAGTGCGCCGGGACTAGGGGGCTTCAATGAGCAGTTCTTC. Translated, it gives CSAPGLGGFNEQFF.

V usage is TRBV28 and J usage is TRBJ1-2, with TRBD1 identical over 9 bases. Germline loops: CDR1 MDHEN, CDR2 SYDVKM. The CDR3 totals 17 residues. The V gene end was trimmed by 7 bases and the J gene end by 0 bases; junction bases not matched to a gene: 12. CDR3 nucleotides: TGTGCCAGCAATTTTGAGGGGACAGGGAAATCTAACTATGGCTACACCTTC. It codes for CASNFEGTGKSNYGYTF.